This TCR beta chain was captured in a study of blood T cell repertoires in COVID-19. The overall study: COVID-19 samples from acute and convalescent phases originated in the United States, Italy and Spain.

Enrollees, about 18 to 95 years old, lived in 24 US areas. Clinical history as reported by participants underpinned cohort assignment. Cohort 3 donors were reported recovered after two negative PCRs, clearance, or symptom resolution. Trimming at V came to 0 bases and at J to 2 bases, leaving 4 bases not matched to a gene. The CDR3 loop spans 17 amino acids. Germline V gives CDR1 SGHTA, CDR2 FQGNSA. Method: immunoSEQ multiplex PCR; TCRdb's copy keeps in-frame clones and lacks some. Of around 300,000 clones listed, about 87% are singletons. The chain links TRBV7-2 to TRBJ2-3; 11 bases line up with TRBD2. This sequence was found in a woman aged 45 to 65 who had recovered from COVID-19. Material for sequencing was PBMCs or T cells enriched from blood (not recorded which). This chain's CDR3 is CASSLAFSGRATDTQYF. The CDR3 coding sequence is TGTGCCAGCAGCTTAGCTTTTAGCGGGAGGGCCACAGATACGCAGTATTTT.